This T cell receptor (beta chain) is drawn from a study of cytomegalovirus exposure and HLA in healthy donors (dated by TCRdb to 2017 to 2019). Some background on the complete study: An earlier analysis of under 600 of the donors reported 250 to 350 Gb of sequence data and around 110 million unique TCR beta sequences from 150 million to 200 million T cells. A few DR-DQ haplotypes were handled as single units for association and clustering because linkage in the cohort was strong. The T cell repertoires of 670 or so subjects were profiled by immunosequencing and related to cytomegalovirus serostatus. An earlier analysis of some 600 of the donors applied high-throughput TCR beta sequencing to assess whether each TCR beta V gene segment acted as functional or pseudogenic. The study aimed to test whether signatures of past pathogen exposure could be identified by cataloging public T cell receptors. Rather than using new phenotypic data, the later analysis identified candidate immune exposures from TCR beta sequences and from how often those sequences occurred across donors. An early release covering roughly 640 HLA-typed donors comprised 250 to 350 gigabases of sequencing data and 65 million to 100 million unique TCR sequences. On average, around 230,000 unique TCR beta nucleotide sequences were sequenced per donor among fewer than 500 genotyped donors of the cohort, with about 19% of those sequences being non-productive. Alongside the repertoire data, information on donor age, sex, ethnicity and CMV serostatus was compiled. A later analysis re-analyzed previously published TCR beta repertoires from 550 to 700 donors and added high-resolution HLA genotyping to study TCR occurrence patterns. All discovery cohort repertoires had been generated on a single sequencing platform. HLA typing covered class I and class II loci at four-digit resolution. In addition to the first cohort of 500 to 850 subjects, a separate validation cohort of under 150 different subjects was used. A later genetic analysis used genome-wide SNP genotypes for about 55% of the 666 donors, treating that subset as a discovery cohort. Of the roughly 390 genotyped donors, 81% were placed in the genetic ancestry cluster associated with self-reported Caucasian donors. High-throughput TCR immunosequencing, statistical association of individual TCRs with disease status, and machine learning were combined to predict cytomegalovirus infection status. The number of donors typed differed by locus, with about 629-630 for A, B, C, DRB1 and DQB1, around 560 for DQA1, 600 to 610 for DPA1, and some 440 for DPB1. General study outcomes and caveats: Linkage disequilibrium might explain the correlated functional status among segregating V segments, but an unknown experimental factor could not be ruled out. For the cohort, immune exposure information was limited to CMV serostatus. Compared with equally common non-associated chains, HLA-associated TCR beta chains in a later analysis were more clonally expanded and had lower generation probabilities. When HLA alleles, especially DR and DQ, strongly co-occurred, attributing TCR associations to individual alleles was difficult. In an earlier analysis of fewer than 750 of the donors, most TCR beta V segments were observed in productive rearrangements about 90% or about 30% of the time, broadly matching IMGT annotations. According to the authors, the approach could potentially be generalized to other disease states and immunological phenotypes. A later genetic analysis reported fewer N-insertions in productive TCRs among donors in an Asian-associated ancestry cluster than the roughly 620-donor mean. The presence/absence analyses assumed that sequencing depth was roughly uniform across donors, and that assumption may not be true. In a later analysis, TCR association rates were found to vary across HLA loci, with the most associated TCRs seen for DRB1 alleles and the fewest for HLA-C alleles. The earlier analysis of about 600 of the donors excluded roughly 17 rarely observed V segments, including chromosome 9 orphons, because counts were too low. Most CMV-associated TCR beta chains appeared to be HLA-restricted in a later analysis, and the HLA associations seemed to be driven largely by CMV exposure. The sequencing pipeline was judged likely to have produced a cluster of highly shared sequence variants as a technical artifact. In this cohort, only TCR beta chains were sequenced, and detectable features were limited by the absence of alpha or paired-chain data. In vitro tests confirmed that a few of the cytomegalovirus-associated TCR beta chains recognize cytomegalovirus antigens. Specific HLA alleles were associated with about 17,000 TCR beta sequences at a false discovery rate of 0.05 in a later analysis. The 87-base-pair reads could not distinguish some IMGT-functional V segments, including TRBV6-2 and TRBV6-3, so those segments were excluded. A further reported finding was that TCR beta sequences accurately predicted the HLA-A and HLA-B alleles for most subjects in the first cohort. A later analysis reported that several top co-occurrence clusters appeared linked to parvovirus B19, influenza, CMV and Epstein-Barr virus. Most TCR sequences were seen in very few donors, while some public TCRs were found in many individuals. Cytomegalovirus status was reported to be diagnosed by the classifier with high specificity and sensitivity in both the original and validation cohorts. V-gene and J-gene trimming of TCR beta chains was associated with a missense DCLRE1C variant in a later genetic analysis, and the association was replicated in an independent cohort. HLA typing was unavailable for some donors at each locus, so association tests used only the typed subset. In the study, 164 TCR beta chains were listed as associated with cytomegalovirus.

The library was made by the immunoSEQ multiplex PCR assay. The multiplex PCR relied on a mix of 60 forward primers for TCR Vbeta segments and 13 reverse primers for TCR Jbeta segments. A multiplex PCR assay on genomic DNA amplified the CDR3 region of rearranged TCR beta genes. Amplified TCR beta libraries were sequenced as 87-base-pair reads on the Illumina HiSeq System. The authors' analysis ran thus. Across the roughly 700 repertoires, a later analysis counted approximately 83 million unique TCR beta chains, around 11 million of which were shared by at least two donors. A nearest-neighbor algorithm error-corrected the raw reads and collapsed the reads into unique sequences, merging closely related sequences to remove PCR and sequencing errors. CDR3 sequences were aligned to IMGT reference sequences to assign V, D and J gene segments. For a sequence to be retained, a match of at least six nucleotides was required to both a V gene segment and a J gene segment. Rearrangements were classified as productive when the CDR3 lacked stop codons and remained in frame with V and J, and all other rearrangements were classified as non-productive. CDR3 was defined according to IMGT convention as the region running from the second conserved V-encoded cysteine to the conserved J-encoded phenylalanine. In an earlier analysis of approximately 590 of the donors, sequences lacking an unambiguous match to a single V gene segment were excluded. In an earlier analysis of about 590 of the donors, a V segment was called functional when productive rearrangements were above 56.7%, and segregating when the standard deviation between donors exceeded 5%. A statistical classification framework was developed to diagnose cytomegalovirus status using the catalog of TCR beta chain sequences. In a later analysis, TCR nucleotide sequences were compared against IMGT/GENE-DB human TR gene sequences so that V and J genes could be assigned. In a later analysis, CDR3 sequences and most-parsimonious VDJ recombination scenarios were assigned using the TCRdist pipeline. In a later analysis, every TCR beta chain was defined by the combination of its CDR3 amino acid sequence and its V-gene family, and reads without a unique V-gene family were dropped. To address suspected cross-contamination and a sequencing artifact, a later analysis removed around 590 highly shared, low-generation-probability nucleotide sequences. In a later analysis, a clonal expansion index was calculated for each public chain from normalized within-repertoire ranks of inferred template counts. In a later analysis, generation probabilities were computed using a VDJ recombination model fitted to out-of-frame rearrangements, and the results were checked against IGoR. In a later analysis, hypergeometric tests were used to score TCR-TCR, TCR-HLA and TCR-CMV co-occurrence, with a repertoire-size bias correction applied to TCR pairs. False discovery rates were estimated in a later analysis by permuting HLA or CMV assignments 20 times. In a later analysis, co-occurring TCRs were grouped using DBSCAN, with TCRdist sequence similarity added in when clustering inside HLA-allele-positive subsets. For co-occurrence clustering, repertoires with fewer than 30,000 or more than 120,000 public chains were excluded, along with roughly 5 repertoires with anomalous nucleotide sharing. The source is immuneACCESS, and TCRdb retained only in-frame sequences with V and J called. Part of the clones is not carried over; for the studies checked, unresolved V genes explain less than half of this, and the remainder is unexplained. V and J calls and clone size come straight from that table; D and trimming were deduced from the DNA. This sample gives 150,000 or so clones in total; over 60% of them show up just once. Clones ranked in the top ten supply 2.5% to 3.5% of the sample.

Comment on this clone: There is no known antigen for this receptor. Base qualities are not recorded, but no much larger clone differs from it by a single base.

The germline V gene (reference sequence) yields LNHNV for CDR1 and YYDKDF for CDR2. The CDR3 goes from the cysteine to the phenylalanine over 15 residues. Just CDR3 DNA is preserved here, 45 bases in frame from base 1. Unmatched junction bases come to 4, with V trimmed by 3 bases and J by 1 base. The cohort consisted of some 730 healthy bone marrow donors. Cohort members were all nominally healthy when sampled, although unrecorded immune exposures were likely present. The donor was CMV seronegative and belonged to the group of 320 or so seronegative cohort members. Each donor provided a peripheral blood sample, and peripheral blood mononuclear cells were used for TCR beta sequencing. Genomic DNA was extracted from the blood cell samples with the Qiagen DNeasy Blood Extraction Kit.

The TCR was taken from a male donor in good health and CMV-seronegative. The chain is made from TRBV15 and TRBJ1-1; TRBD1 lines up with 8 middle nucleotides. Sequencing was performed on PBMCs. The sequenced DNA is TGTGCCACCAGCAGGGCAGGGGGCCCGAACACTGAAGCTTTCTTT. Its translation reads: CATSRAGGPNTEAFF.